This TCR beta chain was recovered during a study of neurological immune-mediated disorders. Points from the study as a whole: Multiple sclerosis patients had less TCR clonal expansion than even healthy controls, unlike HTLV-1-associated myelopathy. A possible signature appeared as one related-CDR3 cluster, in which phylogenetic grouping placed the repertoires of 18 of 34 multiple sclerosis patients. Private repertoires in all groups were suggested by the absence of shared CDR3 amino acid sequences among expanded clones across subjects.

V shed 6 bases and J shed 0 bases, with 13 bases lying between them. The CDR3 covers 15 residues. Germline values: CDR1 MNHEY, CDR2 SVGAGI. TCRdb re-called the 5' RACE reads with MiXCR, one entry per CDR3 protein. The sample lists about 82,000 distinct CDR3 sequences, 2.5% to 3% occurring once. This clonotype showed up many times. Its antigen remains unknown. The rearrangement links TRBV6-5 to TRBJ2-3; a weak D match, TRBD2 (5 bases). The origin of this receptor is a woman aged 25-40 years with multiple sclerosis. The sample taken for sequencing was PBMCs. The CDR3 is CASSIRGGSTDTQYF. The CDR3 DNA reads TGTGCCAGCAGCATTCGTGGCGGGAGCACAGATACGCAGTATTTT.